One and the same sample provided the 3 T cell receptor beta chains below, sequenced in a study of cytomegalovirus exposure and HLA in healthy donors. Some clones are missing from TCRdb's copy, which holds only in-frame ones; the method was immunoSEQ multiplex PCR. The sample holds about 180,000 clones, about nine tenths seen once. Sequenced sample: PBMCs. The receptors were gathered from a man younger than 35 in good health and CMV-seropositive.

The rearrangement joins TRBV10-3 to TRBJ2-5, with unresolved D. The V end lost 3 bases, the J end lost 4 bases, and 6 bases lay between the germline ends. Germline lookup yields CDR1 ENHRY and CDR2 SYGVKD. This CDR3 contains 12 residues. The CDR3 sequence is CAISDTRETQYF. The CDR3 DNA is TGTGCCATCAGTGATACTCGAGAGACCCAGTACTTC.

The sample holds a few counts of this clone. V usage is TRBV6-5 and J usage is TRBJ1-2; 11 bases map to TRBD1. The CDR3 totals 14 residues. V trimming: 5 bases; J trimming: 5 bases; junction bases outside the gene matches: 4. Germline CDR1 reads MNHEY; CDR2 reads SVGAGI. CDR3 coding DNA: TGTGCCAGCAGTCGGGACAGGGGGGGTTATGGCTACACCTTC. Protein sequence: CASSRDRGGYGYTF.

The chain carries TRBV19 and TRBJ2-1; 9 bases fit TRBD2. This CDR3 has 18 residues. V lost 3 bases to trimming and J lost 4 bases; unmatched junction nucleotides: 13. Germline CDR1 is LNHDA and CDR2 is SQIVND (reference sequence). In DNA, the CDR3 is TGTGCCAGTAGTATCGGCTCAGGACTAGCGTCTATATACAATGAGCAGTTCTTC. This gives the protein CASSIGSGLASIYNEQFF.